The clone carrying this T cell receptor beta chain was observed a handful of times. Its antigen is as yet unknown. This specimen belongs to a study of T cells after yellow fever vaccination. Overall study: The SMART-Seq v4 Ultra Low Input method served to prepare the low-cell-number fractions.

Each CDR3 protein gets one entry after TCRdb re-called the 5' RACE reads with MiXCR. The sample has about 550,000 distinct CDR3 sequences; approximately 21% are singletons. This CDR3 comprises 15 residues. Trimming removed 3 bases from V and 0 bases from J, with 11 bases in between. Germline lookup yields CDR1 LNHDA and CDR2 SQIVND (reference sequence). Findings and limits, study-wide: Abundant clonotypes from the bulk population could contaminate FACS-sorted repertoires. After the booster, over 95% of CD4 and more than 85% of CD8 primary-response clones were re-detected.

The material sequenced was PBMCs, taken 15 days after the yellow fever booster vaccination. The genes are TRBV19 and TRBJ1-2, with D possibly matching TRBD1 (6 bases). The TCR sequence derives from a man aged 25-45 years who received the YFV17D yellow fever vaccine. CDR3 nucleotide sequence: TGTGCCAGTAGTATTAACAGGGAAGCTAACTATGGCTACACCTTC. Translated, it gives CASSINREANYGYTF.